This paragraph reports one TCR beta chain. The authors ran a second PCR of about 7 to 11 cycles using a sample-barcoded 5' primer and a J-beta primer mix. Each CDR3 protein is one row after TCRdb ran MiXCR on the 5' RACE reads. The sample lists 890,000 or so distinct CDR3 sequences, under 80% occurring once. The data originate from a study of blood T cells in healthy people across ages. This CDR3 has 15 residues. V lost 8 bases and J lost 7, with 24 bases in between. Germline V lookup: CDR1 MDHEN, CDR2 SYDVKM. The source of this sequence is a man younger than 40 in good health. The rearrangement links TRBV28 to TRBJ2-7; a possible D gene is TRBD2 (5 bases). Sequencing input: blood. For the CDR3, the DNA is TGTGCCAGCTCGCTGGGGAGTTTCTTCAAGAGGGAGCAGTACTTC. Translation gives CASSLGSFFKREQYF.